Shown below are 10 T cell receptor beta chains from a single sample sequenced in a study of technical replicates of blood from a handful of donors. TCRdb keeps only in-frame clones here, not all; method: immunoSEQ multiplex PCR. The sample shows over 85,000 clones, roughly 95% of them seen only once. Sequencing was carried out using T cells isolated from PBMCs. The source of these receptors is a human donor in good health.

V is TRBV7-3 and J is TRBJ1-2; D gene uncertain. V was cut by 2 bases and J by 6 bases, with 10 bases left in between. CDR1 and CDR2 from the germline V gene are SGHTA and FQGTGA. The CDR3 is 13 residues long. The CDR3 DNA follows: TGTGCCAGCAGCTTATCGGGAAGGGATGGCTACACCTTC. Its protein is CASSLSGRDGYTF.

This clone is a singleton in its sample. The chain combines TRBV7-3 with TRBJ1-1, with TRBD1 as a possible D gene (6 bases). V was clipped by 5 bases and J by 2 bases, with 12 bases between them. From germline, CDR1 is SGHTA and CDR2 FQGTGA. The CDR3 is made up of 14 amino acids. In DNA, the CDR3 is TGTGCCAGCAGCCGGGACACACGTAACACTGAAGCTTTCTTT. Translated, it gives CASSRDTRNTEAFF.

The chain recombines TRBV6-5 with TRBJ1-1; D is possibly TRBD1 (5 bases). The CDR3 has 13 amino acids. The V end was cut by 6 bases, the J end by 1 base, with 9 bases between. Germline V gene sequence: CDR1 MNHEY, CDR2 SVGAGI. CDR3 nucleotide sequence: TGTGCCAGCAGACAGGAATGGAACACTGAAGCTTTCTTT. It specifies CASRQEWNTEAFF.

This clone was found once. The chain employs TRBV10-3 and TRBJ2-7; a weak D match, TRBD2 (5 bases). Deletions cut 4 bases from V and 7 bases from J, with 14 bases between. The CDR3 covers 13 residues. Per germline, CDR1 ENHRY and CDR2 SYGVKD. The CDR3 nucleotides are TGTGCCATCAGTGGAGGACGGAGGCGGGAGCAGTACTTC. Encoded protein: CAISGGRRREQYF.

The J gene is TRBJ2-3, the V gene TRBV7-3; D might be TRBD2 (5 bases). This CDR3 region has 14 residues. The V end was cut by 5 bases, the J end by 8 bases, with 17 bases between. The germline V gene has CDR1 SGHTA and CDR2 FQGTGA. The chain's CDR3 is CASSPLARGGTQYF. Here the CDR3 DNA reads TGTGCCAGCAGCCCCCTAGCTCGAGGAGGTACGCAGTATTTT.

The rearrangement uses TRBV6-5 and TRBJ2-7, with 7 bases matching TRBD1. The V and J ends lost 3 bases and 3 bases, in that order; junction bases with no gene match: 8. Germline V gene data show CDR1 as MNHEY and CDR2 as SVGAGI. CDR3 length: 15 amino acids. Written as DNA, the CDR3 is TGTGCCAGCAGTTATTCAGGGTCAGGGGGCTACGAGCAGTACTTC. Its translation is CASSYSGSGGYEQYF.

The chain links TRBV6-1 to TRBJ2-3; D remains unclear. The germline gives CDR1 MNHNS, CDR2 SASEGT. This CDR3 contains 14 residues. Trimming took 7 bases from V and 0 from J, leaving 11 bases between them. The CDR3: CASNAIPSTDTQYF. Here the CDR3 DNA reads TGTGCCAGCAATGCGATTCCTAGCACAGATACGCAGTATTTT.

The chain uses TRBV7-3 and TRBJ2-1; D is perhaps TRBD2 (5 bases). V was pared by 7 bases and J by 9 bases, with 10 bases between. Germline V lookup: CDR1 SGHTA, CDR2 FQGTGA. This CDR3 is 11 amino acids long. DNA of the CDR3: TGTGCCAGCACAAGCGGCGCTGAGCAGTTCTTC. The encoded protein is CASTSGAEQFF.

The rearrangement uses TRBV5-1 and TRBJ2-7; TRBD2 agrees at 11 bases. V dropped 4 bases and J dropped 5; count of bases not matched to a gene: 8. CDR1 and CDR2 (germline): SGHRS, YFSETQ. CDR3 length equals 15 residues. The CDR3 DNA follows: TGCGCCAGCAGCGTTATAGCGGGAGGGAGGGACGAGCAGTACTTC. Its translation: CASSVIAGGRDEQYF.

The V and J genes are TRBV4-1 and TRBJ2-2, with 7 bases that match TRBD2. The CDR3 extends over 18 amino acids. Germline V gives CDR1 MGHRA, CDR2 YSYEKL. V lost 5 bases and J lost 2; bases outside the gene matches: 14. This CDR3 reads CASSATLGGRGNTGELFF. The CDR3 nucleotides read TGCGCCAGCAGCGCCACACTAGGCGGGAGAGGTAACACCGGGGAGCTGTTTTTT.